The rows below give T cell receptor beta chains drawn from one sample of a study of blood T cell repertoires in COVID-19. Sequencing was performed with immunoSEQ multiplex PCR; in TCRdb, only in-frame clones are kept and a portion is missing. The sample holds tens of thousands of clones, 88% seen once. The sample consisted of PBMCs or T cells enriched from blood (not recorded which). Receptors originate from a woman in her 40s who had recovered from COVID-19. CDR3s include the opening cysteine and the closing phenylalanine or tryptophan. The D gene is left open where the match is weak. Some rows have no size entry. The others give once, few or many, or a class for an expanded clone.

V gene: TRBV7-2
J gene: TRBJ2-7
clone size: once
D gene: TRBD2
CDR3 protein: CASSSGRGGTYEQYF
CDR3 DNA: TGTGCCAGCAGCTCTGGGCGGGGGGGGACCTACGAGCAGTACTTC

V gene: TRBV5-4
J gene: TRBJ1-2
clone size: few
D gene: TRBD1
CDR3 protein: CASSKQGAQFGYTF
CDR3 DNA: TGTGCCAGCAGCAAGCAGGGGGCGCAATTCGGCTACACCTTC

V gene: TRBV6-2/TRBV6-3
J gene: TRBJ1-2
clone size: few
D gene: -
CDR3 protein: CASSYDSGIDGYTF
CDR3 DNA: TGTGCCAGCAGTTACGATTCAGGGATAGATGGCTACACCTTC

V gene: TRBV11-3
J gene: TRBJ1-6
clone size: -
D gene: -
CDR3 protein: CASSLDRWDSPLHF
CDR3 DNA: TGTGCCAGCAGCTTAGACAGGTGGGATTCACCCCTCCACTTT

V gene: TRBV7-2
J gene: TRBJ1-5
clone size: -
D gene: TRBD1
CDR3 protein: CASSLDRVNQPQHF
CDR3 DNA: TGTGCCAGCAGCCTGGACAGGGTCAATCAGCCCCAGCATTTT

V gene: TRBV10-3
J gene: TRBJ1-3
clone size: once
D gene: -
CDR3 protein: CATGGEPGNTIYF
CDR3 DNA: TGTGCCACCGGAGGGGAACCTGGAAACACCATATATTTT

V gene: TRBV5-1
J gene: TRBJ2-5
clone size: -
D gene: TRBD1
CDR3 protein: CASSFLSWTGKNQETQYF
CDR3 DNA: TGCGCCAGCAGCTTCCTCAGCTGGACAGGGAAAAACCAAGAGACCCAGTACTTC

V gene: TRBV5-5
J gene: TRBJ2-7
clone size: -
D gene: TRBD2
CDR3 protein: CASSPGGGVYEQYF
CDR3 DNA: TGTGCCAGCAGCCCCGGGGGAGGGGTCTACGAGCAGTACTTC

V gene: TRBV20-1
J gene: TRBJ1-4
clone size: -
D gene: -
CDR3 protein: CSVDRGEKLFF
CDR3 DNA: TGCAGTGTAGATAGAGGTGAAAAACTGTTTTTT

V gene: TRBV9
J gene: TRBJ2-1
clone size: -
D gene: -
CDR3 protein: CASSTGGFSYNEQFF
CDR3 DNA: TGTGCCAGCAGCACCGGGGGTTTTTCCTACAATGAGCAGTTCTTC

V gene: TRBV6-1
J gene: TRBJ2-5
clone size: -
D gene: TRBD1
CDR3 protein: CASSEGTGRPQLTQYF
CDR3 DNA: TGTGCCAGCAGTGAAGGGACAGGAAGGCCCCAGTTGACCCAGTACTTC

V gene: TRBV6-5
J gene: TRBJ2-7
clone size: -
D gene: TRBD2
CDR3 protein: CASNFKAGAHRGQYF
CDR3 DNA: TGTGCCAGCAATTTCAAAGCGGGGGCCCACCGCGGGCAGTACTTC

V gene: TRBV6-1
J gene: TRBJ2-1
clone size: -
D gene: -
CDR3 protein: CASSEAGVHNEQFF
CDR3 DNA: TGTGCCAGCAGTGAAGCCGGGGTCCACAATGAGCAGTTCTTC

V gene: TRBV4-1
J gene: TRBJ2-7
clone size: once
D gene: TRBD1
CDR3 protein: CASSQSRTGREQYF
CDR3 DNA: TGCGCCAGCAGCCAATCTCGGACAGGGCGCGAGCAGTACTTC

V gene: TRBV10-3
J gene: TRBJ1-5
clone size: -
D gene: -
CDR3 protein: CAISESPLDRQPQHF
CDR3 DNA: TGTGCCATCAGTGAGTCTCCCTTAGACAGGCAGCCCCAGCATTTT

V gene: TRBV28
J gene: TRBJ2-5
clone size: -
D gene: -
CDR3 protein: CASSFQETQYF
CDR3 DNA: TGTGCCAGCAGTTTCCAGGAGACCCAGTACTTC

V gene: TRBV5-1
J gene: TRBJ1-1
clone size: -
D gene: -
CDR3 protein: CASSLGLEAFF
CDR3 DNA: TGCGCCAGCAGCTTGGGTCTTGAAGCTTTCTTT

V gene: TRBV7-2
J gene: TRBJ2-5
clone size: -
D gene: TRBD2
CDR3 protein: CASSLGARRGGRETQYF
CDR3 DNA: TGTGCCAGCAGCTTAGGTGCGCGGCGGGGGGGCCGAGAGACCCAGTACTTC

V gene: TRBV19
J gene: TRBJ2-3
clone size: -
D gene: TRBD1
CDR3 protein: CASSAGTATDTQYF
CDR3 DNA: TGTGCCAGTAGTGCCGGGACAGCTACAGATACGCAGTATTTT

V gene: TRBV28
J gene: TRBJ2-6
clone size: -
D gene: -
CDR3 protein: CASSPTTRRGSSGANVLTF
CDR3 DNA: TGTGCCAGCAGTCCGACAACCCGACGTGGGAGCTCTGGGGCCAACGTCCTGACTTTC

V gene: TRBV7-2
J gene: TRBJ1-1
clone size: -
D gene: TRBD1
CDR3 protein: CASSFRQGTEAFF
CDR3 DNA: TGTGCCAGCAGCTTTAGACAGGGCACTGAAGCTTTCTTT

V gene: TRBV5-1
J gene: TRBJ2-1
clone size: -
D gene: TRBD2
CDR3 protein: CASSEAPGLAGAGEQFF
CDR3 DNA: TGCGCCAGCAGCGAGGCGCCGGGACTAGCGGGGGCGGGTGAGCAGTTCTTC

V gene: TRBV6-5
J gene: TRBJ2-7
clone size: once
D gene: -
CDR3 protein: CASSKQAVSSYEQYF
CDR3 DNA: TGTGCCAGCAGCAAACAGGCCGTGAGCTCCTACGAGCAGTACTTC

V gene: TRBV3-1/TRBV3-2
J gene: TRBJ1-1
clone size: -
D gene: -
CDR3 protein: CASSLLTGPEAFF
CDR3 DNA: TGTGCCAGCAGCCTCTTGACTGGCCCTGAAGCTTTCTTT

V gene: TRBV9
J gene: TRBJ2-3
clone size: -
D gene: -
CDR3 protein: CASSGPPGGSTDTQYF
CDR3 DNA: TGTGCCAGCAGCGGACCCCCAGGGGGGAGTACAGATACGCAGTATTTT

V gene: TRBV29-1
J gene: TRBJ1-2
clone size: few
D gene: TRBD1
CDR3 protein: CSVVGDRVNYGYTF
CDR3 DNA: TGCAGCGTTGTAGGGGACAGGGTGAACTATGGCTACACCTTC

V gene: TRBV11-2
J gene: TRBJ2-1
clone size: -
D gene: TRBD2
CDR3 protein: CASSPTMTSGFTSYNEQFF
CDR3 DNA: TGTGCCAGCAGCCCGACGATGACTAGCGGTTTCACTTCCTACAATGAGCAGTTCTTC

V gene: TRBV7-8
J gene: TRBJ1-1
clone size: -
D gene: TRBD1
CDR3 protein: CASSSRTGTEAFF
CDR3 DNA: TGTGCCAGCAGCTCCAGGACAGGGACTGAAGCTTTCTTT

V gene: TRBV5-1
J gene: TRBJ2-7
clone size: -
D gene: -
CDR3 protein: CASSLARNPASSNEQYF
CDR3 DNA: TGCGCCAGCAGCTTAGCCAGGAATCCAGCATCTTCCAACGAGCAGTACTTC

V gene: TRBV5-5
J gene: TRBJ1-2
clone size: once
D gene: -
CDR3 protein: CASSKIIANGYTF
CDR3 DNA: TGTGCCAGCAGCAAAATCATCGCTAATGGCTACACCTTC

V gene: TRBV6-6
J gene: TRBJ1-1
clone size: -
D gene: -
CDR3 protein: CASSHGRTSIGIHMNTEAFF
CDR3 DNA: TGTGCCAGCAGCCACGGGAGGACATCGATCGGGATTCACATGAACACTGAAGCTTTCTTT

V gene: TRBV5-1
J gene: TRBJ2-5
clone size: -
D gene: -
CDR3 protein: CASPWRVHSETQYF
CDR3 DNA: TGCGCCAGCCCCTGGAGGGTACACTCGGAGACCCAGTACTTC

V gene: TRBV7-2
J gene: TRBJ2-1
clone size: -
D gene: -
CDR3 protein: CASSLEMSFYNEQFF
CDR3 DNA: TGTGCCAGCAGCTTAGAAATGAGCTTTTACAATGAGCAGTTCTTC

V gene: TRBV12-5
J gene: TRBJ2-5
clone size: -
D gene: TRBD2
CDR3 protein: CASGLAGADETQYF
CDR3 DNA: TGTGCTAGTGGTCTAGCGGGGGCCGATGAGACCCAGTACTTC

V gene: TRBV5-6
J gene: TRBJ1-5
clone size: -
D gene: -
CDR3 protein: CASSLGQLPNQPQHF
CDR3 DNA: TGTGCCAGCAGCTTGGGACAGCTTCCGAATCAGCCCCAGCATTTT

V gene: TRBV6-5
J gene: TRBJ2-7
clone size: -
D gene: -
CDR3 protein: CASSWRKITGSYEQYF
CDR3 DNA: TGTGCCAGCAGTTGGCGAAAAATTACAGGGTCTTACGAGCAGTACTTC

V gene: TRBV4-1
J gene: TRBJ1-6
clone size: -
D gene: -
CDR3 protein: CASSVQGPSPLHF
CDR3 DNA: TGCGCCAGCAGCGTACAGGGACCCTCACCCCTCCACTTT

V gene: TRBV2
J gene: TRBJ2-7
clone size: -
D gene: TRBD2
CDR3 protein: CASSAGTSGGAVAYEQYF
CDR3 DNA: TGTGCCAGCAGTGCCGGGACTAGCGGGGGCGCAGTTGCCTACGAGCAGTACTTC

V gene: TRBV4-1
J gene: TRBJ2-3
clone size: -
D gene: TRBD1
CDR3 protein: CASSQDRPGGTTDTQYF
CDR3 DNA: TGCGCCAGCAGCCAAGATCGCCCAGGGGGAACCACAGATACGCAGTATTTT

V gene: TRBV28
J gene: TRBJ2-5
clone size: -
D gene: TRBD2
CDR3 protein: CASSLTSSQETQYF
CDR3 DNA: TGTGCCAGCAGTTTGACTAGCAGCCAAGAGACCCAGTACTTC

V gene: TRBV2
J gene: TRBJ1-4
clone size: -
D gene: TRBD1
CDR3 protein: CASSETGQGLTNEKLFF
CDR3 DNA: TGTGCCAGCAGTGAAACCGGACAGGGCCTAACTAATGAAAAACTGTTTTTT

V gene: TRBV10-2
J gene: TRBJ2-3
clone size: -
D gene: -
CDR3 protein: CASSELISWYHDRDTDTQYF
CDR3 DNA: TGCGCCAGCAGTGAGTTAATCTCGTGGTATCATGACCGGGATACAGATACGCAGTATTTT

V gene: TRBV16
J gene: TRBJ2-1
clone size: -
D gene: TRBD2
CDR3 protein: CASSQSLAGGVFYNEQFF
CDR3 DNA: TGTGCCAGCAGCCAATCCTTAGCGGGGGGGGTTTTCTACAATGAGCAGTTCTTC

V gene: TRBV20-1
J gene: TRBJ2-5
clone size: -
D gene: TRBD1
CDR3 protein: CSASRGTGVKETQYF
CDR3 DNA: TGCAGTGCTAGTAGGGGCACAGGGGTAAAGGAGACCCAGTACTTC

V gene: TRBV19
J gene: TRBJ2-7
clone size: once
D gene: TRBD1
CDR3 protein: CASRGRGTGRLARNYEQYF
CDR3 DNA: TGTGCCAGTAGAGGTAGAGGGACAGGACGACTGGCGCGGAATTACGAGCAGTACTTC

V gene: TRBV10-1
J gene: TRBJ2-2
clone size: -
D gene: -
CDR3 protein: CASLGRGVAGELFF
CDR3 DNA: TGCGCCAGCCTTGGCAGGGGGGTGGCCGGGGAGCTGTTTTTT

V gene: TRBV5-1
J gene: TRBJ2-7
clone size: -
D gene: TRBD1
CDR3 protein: CASSPATGSYEQYF
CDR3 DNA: TGCGCCAGCAGCCCCGCGACAGGGTCCTACGAGCAGTACTTC

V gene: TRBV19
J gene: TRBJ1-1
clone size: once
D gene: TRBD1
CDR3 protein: CASSTPQGSAEAFF
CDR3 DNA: TGTGCCAGTAGTACCCCACAGGGGAGTGCTGAAGCTTTCTTT

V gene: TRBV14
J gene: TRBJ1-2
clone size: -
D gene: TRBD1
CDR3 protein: CASRERGQGPGYTF
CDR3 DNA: TGTGCCAGCAGGGAACGGGGACAGGGCCCCGGCTACACCTTC

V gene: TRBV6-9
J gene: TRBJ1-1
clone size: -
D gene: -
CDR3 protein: CASSFLPKRKQGFRPEAFF
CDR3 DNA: TGTGCCAGCAGTTTTCTACCCAAGCGGAAGCAGGGGTTTCGGCCTGAAGCTTTCTTT

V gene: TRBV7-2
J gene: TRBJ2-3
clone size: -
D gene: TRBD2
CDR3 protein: CASSSTSGGAWDTQYF
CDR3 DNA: TGTGCCAGCAGCAGTACTAGCGGGGGGGCCTGGGATACGCAGTATTTT

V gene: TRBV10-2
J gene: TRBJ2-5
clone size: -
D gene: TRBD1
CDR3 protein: CASSSTGGRQETQYF
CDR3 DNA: TGCGCCAGCAGTTCCACAGGGGGCCGACAAGAGACCCAGTACTTC

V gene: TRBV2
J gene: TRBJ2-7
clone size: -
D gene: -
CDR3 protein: CASTGPGSSYEQYF
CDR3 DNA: TGTGCCAGCACCGGCCCAGGGTCCTCCTACGAGCAGTACTTC

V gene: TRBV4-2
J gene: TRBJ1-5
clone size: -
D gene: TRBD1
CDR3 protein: CASGNTGAGKPQHF
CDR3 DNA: TGTGCCAGCGGGAACACAGGGGCCGGGAAGCCCCAGCATTTT

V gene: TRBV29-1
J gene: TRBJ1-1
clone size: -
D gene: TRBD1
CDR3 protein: CSAERGPSTEAFF
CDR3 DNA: TGCAGCGCCGAAAGGGGGCCGAGCACTGAAGCTTTCTTT

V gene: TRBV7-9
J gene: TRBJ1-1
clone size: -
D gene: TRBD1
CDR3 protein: CASSPETGSEAFF
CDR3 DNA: TGTGCCAGCAGCCCTGAGACAGGGAGTGAAGCTTTCTTT

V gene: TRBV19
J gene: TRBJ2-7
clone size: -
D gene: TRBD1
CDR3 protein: CASRPTGGSYEQYF
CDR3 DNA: TGTGCCAGTAGACCGACAGGGGGCTCCTACGAGCAGTACTTC

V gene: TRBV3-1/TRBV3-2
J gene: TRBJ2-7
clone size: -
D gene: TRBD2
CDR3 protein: CASSQDRLAGGTYEQYF
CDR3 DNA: TGTGCCAGCAGCCAAGACCGACTAGCGGGGGGGACCTACGAGCAGTACTTC

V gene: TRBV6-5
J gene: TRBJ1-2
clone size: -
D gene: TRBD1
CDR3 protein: CASTTTGNGYTF
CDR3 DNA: TGTGCCAGCACCACGACAGGGAATGGCTACACCTTC

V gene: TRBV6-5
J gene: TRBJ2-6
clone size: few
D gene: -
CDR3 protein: CASSLDRSGANVLTF
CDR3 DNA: TGTGCCAGCAGTCTCGACAGATCTGGGGCCAACGTCCTGACTTTC